A selection of T cell receptor beta chains follows, all from one sample in a study of CD4+ T cells in melanoma. Repertoires were generated with immunoSEQ multiplex PCR, while TCRdb's copy carries only in-frame clones and drops some. The table records 20,000 to 25,000 clones, roughly four fifths of them present only once. The sequenced material came from cells from a culture (not recorded whether cultured in vitro). The receptors stem from a human donor with melanoma. The CDR3 runs from the conserved cysteine through the conserved F or W. Each record gives: D gene, J gene, clone size, V gene, CDR3 DNA, CDR3 protein. D genes are given only for firm matches. Clone size, where shown, is once, few, many, or a class for clones that have expanded.

- TRBJ1-1 - TRBV11-2 TGTGCCACCCTTGGTGGGAACACTGAAGCTTTCTTT CATLGGNTEAFF
TRBD2 TRBJ2-3 - TRBV5-4 TGTGCCAGCAGCTCGAAAAGCGGGGGGGCAGCAGATACGCAGTATTTT CASSSKSGGAADTQYF
TRBD1 TRBJ1-6 - TRBV6-5 TGTGCCAGCAGTTACTCGGGTGGACAGGGGGCTTCACCCCTCCACTTT CASSYSGGQGASPLHF
- TRBJ1-3 - TRBV12-5 TGTGCTAGTGGTTTGCTCCAAGACAGAATATATTTT CASGLLQDRIYF
- TRBJ2-7 - TRBV7-6 TGTGCCAGCAGTTCCAGGGGGGGTTCTCGGCCCCACGAGCAGTACTTC CASSSRGGSRPHEQYF
TRBD1 TRBJ2-7 - TRBV5-1 TGCGCCAGCAGCGGGGGCTCAGGGGGCAGCGAGCAGTACTTC CASSGGSGGSEQYF
- TRBJ1-2 - TRBV7-8 TGTGCCAGCAGCTTAGGCAGGGTAGGCTATGGCTACACCTTC CASSLGRVGYGYTF
TRBD1 TRBJ2-6 few TRBV5-8 TGTGCCAGCAGCCCGACAGGGCGCTTCGGGGCCAACGTCCTGACTTTC CASSPTGRFGANVLTF
- TRBJ2-6 - TRBV5-6 TGTGCCAGCAGAGCCATTCACTCTGGGGCCAACGTCCTGACTTTC CASRAIHSGANVLTF
TRBD2 TRBJ2-1 once TRBV7-9 TGTGCCAGCAGCCTCAGCGGGGGGTTTAAAAATGAGCAGTTCTTC CASSLSGGFKNEQFF
- TRBJ1-1 - TRBV29-1 TGCAGCGTTGTGTCAGGACTGAACACTGAAGCTTTCTTT CSVVSGLNTEAFF
- TRBJ1-1 once TRBV9 TGTGCCAGCAGCGTAACGTCGACAGGCGAAGCTTTCTTT CASSVTSTGEAFF
- TRBJ1-3 - TRBV28 TGTGCCAGCAGCTTGGGCTTATCAAACACCATATATTTT CASSLGLSNTIYF
- TRBJ2-3 - TRBV19 TGTGCCAGTAGTTCCCCGGGGCCCCAGTATTTT CASSSPGPQYF
- TRBJ1-5 - TRBV6-1 TGTGCCAGCAGATGGGACAGCAATCAGCCCCAGCATTTT CASRWDSNQPQHF
- TRBJ1-2 - TRBV11-2 TGTGCCAGCACCTACGGAGGGAGCGATGGCTACACCTTC CASTYGGSDGYTF
TRBD1 TRBJ1-6 - TRBV19 TGTGCCAGTAGCCGAGACAGGGGGTTTTCCGGTGGGTCACCCCTCCACTTT CASSRDRGFSGGSPLHF
TRBD1 TRBJ1-5 - TRBV5-8 TGTGCCAGCAGCAAGCGCGGGACAGCAAACAATCAGCCCCAGCATTTT CASSKRGTANNQPQHF
TRBD1 TRBJ1-4 - TRBV6-5 TGTGCCAGCAGTCAATCGACAGGGTTCGGCGAAAAACTGTTTTTT CASSQSTGFGEKLFF
- TRBJ2-3 few TRBV9 TGTGCCAGCAGCTCCCGGGCAGACATCACAGATACGCAGTATTTT CASSSRADITDTQYF
- TRBJ2-7 - TRBV7-9 TGTGCCAGCAGCCTTCCGTGGGGCCACGAGCAGTACTTC CASSLPWGHEQYF
TRBD1 TRBJ2-2 - TRBV19 TGTGCCAGTAGTGCCGACAGGGTCGCGAACACCGGGGAGCTGTTTTTT CASSADRVANTGELFF
- TRBJ2-1 - TRBV7-8 TGTGCCAGCAGCTCTACCGACGCAATTCTCTCCGAGCAGTTCTTC CASSSTDAILSEQFF
TRBD2 TRBJ2-5 - TRBV29-1 TGCAGCGGGAAGATAGCGGGGGTAGAGACCCAGTACTTC CSGKIAGVETQYF
- TRBJ2-5 - TRBV7-7 TGTGCCAGCAGCCAAACGGGGGAGACCCAGTACTTC CASSQTGETQYF
- TRBJ1-2 - TRBV7-9 TGTGCCAGCAGCTCGAACAGGGTGGCGGGAACTAACTATGGCTACACCTTC CASSSNRVAGTNYGYTF
TRBD1 TRBJ1-2 - TRBV4-1 TGCGCCAGCAGCCAAGTTCAAGGACAGGTCCACTATGGCTACACCTTC CASSQVQGQVHYGYTF
- TRBJ2-5 - TRBV30 TGTGCCTGGACTCAGCGGAGGGAGACCCAGTACTTC CAWTQRRETQYF
TRBD1 TRBJ2-3 - TRBV6-6 TGTGCCAGCAGTTACTCGAGGGGGCTGACAGATACGCAGTATTTT CASSYSRGLTDTQYF
- TRBJ2-3 - TRBV30 TGTGCCTGGCAGGGTGGTATCCACACAGATACGCAGTATTTT CAWQGGIHTDTQYF
- TRBJ2-1 - TRBV7-9 TGTGCCAGCAGCTTAGCGTGGGGTGAGCAGTTCTTC CASSLAWGEQFF
- TRBJ1-3 once TRBV28 TGTGCCAGTAACAGTGGCTCTGGAAACACCATATATTTT CASNSGSGNTIYF
TRBD2 TRBJ2-5 - TRBV4-1 TGCGCCAGCAGGTCCTCGGGACTAGTCCAAGAGACCCAGTACTTC CASRSSGLVQETQYF
- TRBJ2-1 - TRBV29-1 TGCAGCGTTAACCAGGGTTGGGGTGAGCAGTTCTTC CSVNQGWGEQFF
TRBD1 TRBJ1-2 - TRBV2 TGTGCCAGCAGTGAAGGGGACAGGGGGCTCGGGGGCTATGGCTACACCTTC CASSEGDRGLGGYGYTF
TRBD2 TRBJ2-7 - TRBV5-6 TGTGCCAGCGCCTTACTAGCGGGGGGGTACGAGCAGTACTTC CASALLAGGYEQYF
TRBD2 TRBJ2-7 - TRBV7-2 TGTGCCAGCAGCTTCGTCCCGGGGGGCTCCTACGAGCAGTACTTC CASSFVPGGSYEQYF
- TRBJ2-1 - TRBV6-1 TGTGCCAGCAGCCGCCCGGGAGGGGGCCGCAATGAGCAGTTCTTC CASSRPGGGRNEQFF
- TRBJ2-4 few TRBV30 TGTGCCTGGAGTGTAGCGGACGCAAGCCTTCAGTACTTC CAWSVADASLQYF
TRBD1 TRBJ2-6 - TRBV4-1 TGCGCCAGCAGCGCTCGGAGAACAGGGGCCGCCTCTGGGGCCAACGTCCTGACTTTC CASSARRTGAASGANVLTF
TRBD1 TRBJ1-5 - TRBV10-3 TGTGCCATCAGTGAGTTCGTCTCCGGGACAGATCAGCCCCAGCATTTT CAISEFVSGTDQPQHF
- TRBJ2-7 - TRBV18 TGTGCCAGCTCACCATCAGGAGGGGCTGGACCCTACGAGCAGTACTTC CASSPSGGAGPYEQYF
- TRBJ2-7 once TRBV29-1 TGCAGCGTTCTCAGCCCGGGAACCTACGAGCAGTACTTC CSVLSPGTYEQYF
- TRBJ2-1 - TRBV6-6 TGTGCCAGCAGTTACAGGCAGGGGGGGCACAATGAGCAGTTCTTC CASSYRQGGHNEQFF
TRBD1 TRBJ1-1 - TRBV7-8 TGTGCCAGCAGCTTGCCGATTGGGACAGGGGGCACTGAAGCTTTCTTT CASSLPIGTGGTEAFF
- TRBJ1-2 - TRBV4-2 TGTGCCAGCAGCCAAGCGGTGGGGTTGGGGGGGTCAGGGGATGGCTACACCTTC CASSQAVGLGGSGDGYTF
- TRBJ2-7 - TRBV7-9 TGTGCCAGCAGCTTATCGTTGGCAGGGCCTTACGAGCAGTACTTC CASSLSLAGPYEQYF
TRBD1 TRBJ2-5 - TRBV5-1 TGCGCCAGCAGCTTGGAGGGACAGGGCTTGGGTCAAGAGACCCAGTACTTC CASSLEGQGLGQETQYF
TRBD1 TRBJ1-1 - TRBV7-2 TGTGCCAGCAGCTTAAGGACAGGGGGCTTAAACACTGAAGCTTTCTTT CASSLRTGGLNTEAFF
TRBD1 TRBJ1-2 - TRBV4-2 TGTGCCAGCAGCCAACCCCTGCAGGGGGCCCGGGCAGGAGGCTACACCTTC CASSQPLQGARAGGYTF
- TRBJ2-1 few TRBV5-1 TGCGCCAGCAGCTTCCGTTCGGGCGGATCTTTCACCTCCTACAATGAGCAGTTCTTC CASSFRSGGSFTSYNEQFF
- TRBJ1-4 - TRBV5-1 TGCGCCAGCAGCTTGGAGGGACACGCAACTAATGAAAAACTGTTTTTT CASSLEGHATNEKLFF